The clone carrying this T cell receptor beta chain was detected only once. The table came from immunoSEQ multiplex PCR; TCRdb's copy has only in-frame clones and leaves some out. The sample shows tens of thousands of clones, 82% of them seen only once. CDR1 is SQVTM, CDR2 ANQGSEA, per germline. The CDR3 covers 11 residues. The V end lost 5 bases, the J end lost 2 bases, and 7 bases lay between the germline ends. The data derive from a study of radiation and T cells in renal cell carcinoma. Time point specified: baseline pretreatment blood. The treatment: 15 Gy SBRT to primary tumor, nephrectomy 4 weeks later. Clear cell pathology was present in this patient's renal cell carcinoma.

Sequencing was performed on blood, taken from a patient whose treatment included radiotherapy and nephrectomy. The rearrangement links TRBV29-1 to TRBJ2-7; D remains unclear. The receptor comes from a man aged 60 to 75 with renal cell carcinoma. CDR3 sequence reads: CSVLFTYEQYF. As DNA, the CDR3 is TGCAGCGTTTTATTCACCTACGAGCAGTACTTC.